This passage covers 26 T cell receptor beta chains from one sample sequenced in a study of T cells in Graves' hyperthyroidism and ophthalmopathy. The investigators amplified TCR beta CDR3 regions from RNA transcripts. An initial round of RT-PCR targeting the TCR CDR3 relied on the HTBI primer set. TCRdb reprocessed the multiplex PCR reads with MiXCR, giving one entry per CDR3 protein. The sample has 130,000 or so distinct CDR3 sequences; approximately 20% are singletons. Specimen: blood. The source is a woman in her 50s with Graves' hyperthyroidism that later progressed to Graves' ophthalmopathy.

This clonotype was seen ten or more times. V gene TRBV28 combines with J gene TRBJ2-7; 7 bases map to TRBD2. The trim removed 7 bases at V and 3 bases at J, leaving 9 bases unmatched. CDR3 length: 14 amino acids. Germline V gives CDR1 MDHEN, CDR2 SYDVKM. As DNA, the CDR3 is TGTGCCAGCAAGTACCGCGGGAGTAGCTACGAGCAGTACTTC. Its translation is CASKYRGSSYEQYF.

This clonotype was counted only a few times. This sequence joins TRBV7-6 and TRBJ1-2, with D possibly TRBD1 on 6 matching bases. The CDR3 is made up of 16 amino acids. Germline assignment: CDR1 SGHVS and CDR2 FNYEAQ. Trimming removed 2 bases at V and 7 bases at J, with 20 bases between. CDR3 in amino acids: CASSLSDRPRGSGYTF. The DNA for the CDR3 is TGTGCCAGCAGCTTATCTGACAGGCCGAGGGGGTCTGGCTACACCTTC. The full variable domain, rest sourced from reference TRBV7-6 and TRBJ1-2, is GAGVSQSPRYKVTKRGQDVALRCDPISGHVSLYWYRQALGQGPEFLTYFNYEAQQDKSGLPNDRFSAERPEGSISTLTIQRTEQRDSAMYRCASSLSDRPRGSGYTFGSGTRLTVV.

This clonotype occurred a few times. This sequence joins TRBV19 and TRBJ2-5; D is uncertain. CDR1 and CDR2 from the germline V gene are LNHDA and SQIVND (reference sequence). The CDR3 loop spans 14 amino acids. V was cut by 7 bases and J by 5 bases, with 17 bases left in between. CDR3 in amino acids: CASTPSHRGETQYF. CDR3 bases: TGTGCCAGTACCCCATCTCACCGTGGGGAGACCCAGTACTTC.

This clonotype has just one count. V and J are TRBV28 and TRBJ2-7; a possible D gene is TRBD1 (5 bases). The germline gives CDR1 MDHEN, CDR2 SYDVKM. The CDR3 is made up of 15 amino acids. Trimming pared 0 bases from V and 3 bases from J, leaving 12 bases between. The CDR3 bases are TGTGCCAGCAGTTTATGGATCAGGGCAAACTACGAGCAGTACTTC. Amino acid sequence: CASSLWIRANYEQYF.

This clonotype was found a few times. The V gene is TRBV13, the J gene TRBJ2-1; D may correspond to TRBD1 or TRBD2 (6 bases each). Germline V gene sequence: CDR1 PRHDT, CDR2 FYEKMQ (reference sequence). There are 18 residues in the CDR3. With 1 base removed from V and 0 bases from J, the gap between germline ends came to 16 bases. CDR3 DNA: TGTGCCAGCAGCTTAGAAGAGGAGGGGGGTCGCTCCTACAATGAGCAGTTCTTC. It is translated as CASSLEEEGGRSYNEQFF.

This clonotype appeared many times. This sequence joins TRBV5-1 and TRBJ2-1, with D maybe TRBD2 (6 bases). Trimming removed 0 bases at V and 15 bases at J, with 16 bases between. CDR1 and CDR2 from the germline V gene are SGHRS and YFSETQ. CDR3 length: 13 residues. The CDR3 is CASSLAVTSVRFF. Here the CDR3 DNA reads TGCGCCAGCAGCTTGGCGGTGACTAGTGTTCGGTTCTTC.

This clonotype was recorded at least ten times. This rearrangement joins TRBV27 to TRBJ1-2; D is ambiguous. The CDR3 loop spans 15 amino acids. Germline V gene lookup returns CDR1 MNHEY and CDR2 SMNVEV (reference sequence). Deletions cut 7 bases from V and 2 bases from J, with 17 bases between. The CDR3 DNA reads TGTGCCAGCAACAAGGGTGGCAACACAAACTATGGCTACACCTTC. The encoded protein is CASNKGGNTNYGYTF.

This clonotype was seen many times. The V call is TRBV24-1, the J call TRBJ1-5; no clear D gene. The CDR3 runs 14 residues. Germline CDR1 reads KGHDR; CDR2 reads SFDVKD. The V end lost 2 bases, the J end lost 1 base, and 5 bases lay between the germline ends. CDR3 region: CATSDSGSNQPQHF. CDR3 DNA: TGTGCCACCAGTGATTCGGGGAGCAATCAGCCCCAGCATTTT.

V usage is TRBV12-3 or TRBV12-4 and J usage is TRBJ2-7; possible D gene TRBD1, 6 bases. Trimming took 2 bases from V and 6 from J, leaving 11 bases between them. This CDR3 is 13 amino acids long. The CDR3 is CASSLQGKGEQYF. CDR3 DNA sequence: TGTGCCAGCAGTTTACAGGGGAAGGGCGAGCAGTACTTC.

In this sample, this clonotype turned up many times. The chain links TRBV5-1 to TRBJ2-7, with 7 bases lining up with TRBD2. CDR1 and CDR2 from the germline V gene are SGHRS and YFSETQ. After removal of 4 bases from V and 0 bases from J, the junction contained 13 bases not matched to a gene. The CDR3 totals 17 residues. The CDR3 nucleotides read TGCGCCAGCAGCCCTCACCCTGGGGCGGGAGCCTCCTACGAGCAGTACTTC. Translating gives CASSPHPGAGASYEQYF.

This rearrangement joins TRBV6-1 to TRBJ1-2, with TRBD1 matching 8 bases. Germline values: CDR1 MNHNS, CDR2 SASEGT. The V and J ends lost 7 bases and 4 bases, in that order; junction bases with no gene match: 8. The CDR3 is 14 amino acids. This chain's CDR3 is CASTAGQAAYGYTF. DNA of the CDR3: TGTGCCAGCACCGCGGGACAGGCTGCCTATGGCTACACCTTC.

This clonotype showed up just a few times. The V gene is TRBV11-2, the J gene TRBJ2-3; 8 nucleotides align to TRBD2. The trim removed 1 base at V and 1 base at J, leaving 7 bases unmatched. This CDR3 region has 17 residues. Germline CDR1 SGHAT, CDR2 FQNNGV. CDR3 bases: TGTGCCAGCAGCTTAGTGGTTAGCGGGACGGGCACAGATACGCAGTATTTT. As protein: CASSLVVSGTGTDTQYF. Supplemented by reference TRBV11-2 and TRBJ2-3, the full variable domain reads EAGVAQSPRYKIIEKRQSVAFWCNPISGHATLYWYQQILGQGPKLLIQFQNNGVVDDSQLPKDRFSAERLKGVDSTLKIQPAKLEDSAVYLCASSLVVSGTGTDTQYFGPGTRLTVL.

This clonotype turned up a few times. This sequence joins TRBV5-6 and TRBJ2-1; 7 bases align to TRBD1. Germline loops: CDR1 SGHDT, CDR2 YYEEEE. The CDR3 covers 15 residues. J gave up 2 bases and V 0 bases, and 2 bases lay outside the gene matches. The DNA of the CDR3 is TGTGCCAGCAGCTTGGTGGGACAGACCTACAATGAGCAGTTCTTC. Protein product: CASSLVGQTYNEQFF.

This clonotype has at least ten counts. The gene calls are TRBV20-1 and TRBJ1-1; no firm D call. Germline values: CDR1 DFQATT, CDR2 SNEGSKA (reference sequence). The CDR3 covers 13 residues. V was trimmed by 2 bases and J by 1 base, leaving 8 bases between them. The CDR3: CSARLDPNTEAFF. As DNA, the CDR3 is TGCAGTGCTAGATTGGACCCGAACACTGAAGCTTTCTTT.

This clonotype was counted between two and nine times. The rearrangement joins TRBV28 to TRBJ2-5; 8 bases are a match to TRBD2. This CDR3 spans 16 amino acids. The J segment lost 0 bases and the V segment lost 3 bases, leaving 6 bases of the junction unmatched. Looked up from germline, CDR1 is MDHEN and CDR2 is SYDVKM. CDR3 nucleotides: TGTGCCAGCAGTTTGGCGGCTAGCGGGTACCAAGAGACCCAGTACTTC. As protein: CASSLAASGYQETQYF.

This clonotype was detected many times. V gene TRBV10-3 combines with J gene TRBJ2-7; 14 bases are a match to TRBD2. The CDR3 is made up of 15 amino acids. Trimming removed 0 bases from V and 7 bases from J; junction bases left unmatched: 2. Germline CDR1 is ENHRY and CDR2 is SYGVKD. The CDR3 region is CAISESGTSGREQYF. The CDR3 region has the DNA TGTGCCATCAGTGAGTCCGGGACTAGCGGGAGAGAGCAGTACTTC.

Worth noting for this clonotype: A read error may account for a junction end that differs from germline. The chain links TRBV18 to TRBJ2-7, with TRBD1 matching over 9 bases. This CDR3 contains 15 residues. The germline V gene encodes CDR1 KGHSH and CDR2 LQKENI. The CDR3 DNA reads TGTGCCAGCCCGTCTAAGGGACAGGGCTCCAACGAGCAGTACTTC. Amino acids: CASPSKGQGSNEQYF.

The sample holds many counts of this clonotype. The chain uses TRBV28 and TRBJ1-5, with 9 bases matching TRBD1. This CDR3 contains 17 residues. V dropped 6 bases and J dropped 7; count of bases not matched to a gene: 16. Germline V gene data show CDR1 as MDHEN and CDR2 as SYDVKM. The CDR3 DNA sequence: TGTGCCAGCAGCGCTTTTGCCGGGACAGGGAGGAACCAGCCCCAGCATTTT. It encodes CASSAFAGTGRNQPQHF. The full variable domain, in which reference TRBV28 and TRBJ1-5 provide the parts outside the CDR3, is DVKVTQSSRYLVKRTGEKVFLECVQDMDHENMFWYRQDPGLGLRLIYFSYDVKMKEKGDIPEGYSVSREKKERFSLILESASTNQTSMYLCASSAFAGTGRNQPQHFGDGTRLSIL.

This clonotype was seen ten or more times. This chain connects TRBV7-2 to TRBJ2-5; D might be TRBD2 (6 bases). Germline V gene data show CDR1 as SGHTA and CDR2 as FQGNSA. The CDR3 is 15 amino acids. The V end was cut by 1 base, the J end by 3 bases, with 12 bases between. Here the CDR3 reads CASSLGGRDEETQYF. DNA for the CDR3: TGTGCCAGCAGCTTAGGAGGGCGGGATGAAGAGACCCAGTACTTC. The variable domain in full, with the rest retrieved from reference TRBV7-2 and TRBJ2-5, is GAGVSQSPSNKVTEKGKDVELRCDPISGHTALYWYRQSLGQGLEFLIYFQGNSAPDKSGLPSDRFSAERTGGSVSTLTIQRTQQEDSAVYLCASSLGGRDEETQYFGPGTRLLVL.

This clonotype was seen more than once but under ten times. The rearrangement uses TRBV20-1 and TRBJ2-4; a possible D gene is TRBD1 (5 bases). CDR3 size: 13 residues. The ends were cut back, 6 bases at V and 5 bases at J, with 14 bases in the middle. Per the germline V gene, CDR1 is DFQATT and CDR2 is SNEGSKA (reference sequence). The CDR3 spells CSAEYGQENIQYF. In DNA, the CDR3 is TGCAGTGCGGAATACGGACAAGAAAACATTCAGTACTTC.

This chain joins TRBV5-5 and TRBJ1-2; 7 nucleotides match TRBD1. J lost 4 bases, V lost 4 bases, and 7 bases had no gene match. The CDR3 has 14 amino acids. Germline lookup yields CDR1 SGHKS and CDR2 YYEKEE (reference sequence). This CDR3 is CASSPPQGTYGYTF. The CDR3 region has the DNA TGTGCCAGCAGCCCTCCACAGGGGACCTATGGCTACACCTTC.

This clonotype showed up many times. This chain links TRBV5-1 with TRBJ2-1; 15 nucleotides agree with TRBD2. This CDR3 spans 17 amino acids. Germline assignment: CDR1 SGHRS and CDR2 YFSETQ. V dropped 4 bases and J dropped 6; count of bases not matched to a gene: 8. DNA for the CDR3: TGCGCCAGCAGCCAAGGGACTAGCGGGAGGTTGGGCAATGAGCAGTTCTTC. It specifies CASSQGTSGRLGNEQFF.

This clonotype was seen many times. J is TRBJ2-1 and V is TRBV2; 10 bases agree with TRBD2. The germline V gene encodes CDR1 SNHLY and CDR2 FYNNEI. With 5 bases clipped from V and 12 bases from J, the junction kept 10 bases outside the gene matches. This CDR3 is built from 14 residues. In DNA, the CDR3 is TGTGCCAGCAGTCCTAGCGGGGGCGGGGGGGGGCAGTTCTTC. Its translation is CASSPSGGGGGQFF. The full variable domain, its missing parts supplied by reference TRBV2 and TRBJ2-1, is EPEVTQTPSHQVTQMGQEVILRCVPISNHLYFYWYRQILGQKVEFLVSFYNNEISEKSEIFDDQFSVERPDGSNFTLKIRSTKLEDSAMYFCASSPSGGGGGQFFGPGTRLTVL.

Points on this clonotype: A read error may explain this, as a much larger clone is one base away. The chain carries TRBV28 and TRBJ1-1; 8 bases are shared with TRBD1. CDR1 is MDHEN, CDR2 SYDVKM, per germline. With 5 bases clipped from V and 10 bases from J, the junction kept 12 bases outside the gene matches. This CDR3 comprises 14 residues. Here the CDR3 reads CASSPTTGARGAFF. CDR3 nucleotides: TGTGCCAGCAGTCCAACGACAGGGGCCCGTGGAGCTTTCTTT.

This clonotype has at least ten counts. Here the CDR3 DNA reads TGTGCCAGCACCATTGACAGCTCCCTGGAGCAGTACTTC. It codes for CASTIDSSLEQYF. The genes are TRBV28 and TRBJ2-7, with D tentatively TRBD1 (5 bases). Germline CDR1 MDHEN, CDR2 SYDVKM. V shed 7 bases and J shed 7 bases, with 17 bases lying between them. This CDR3 is built from 13 residues. Full variable domain (remainder filled in from reference TRBV28 and TRBJ2-7): DVKVTQSSRYLVKRTGEKVFLECVQDMDHENMFWYRQDPGLGLRLIYFSYDVKMKEKGDIPEGYSVSREKKERFSLILESASTNQTSMYLCASTIDSSLEQYFGPGTRLTVT.

Many counts were recorded for this clonotype. The gene calls are TRBV11-1 and TRBJ2-1; D is ambiguous. Trimming removed 2 bases from V and 7 bases from J, with 21 bases in between. Per germline, CDR1 SGHAT and CDR2 FQDESV (reference sequence). The CDR3 is 17 amino acids. The CDR3 loop reads CASSLKATTISGNEQFF. In nucleotides, the CDR3 is TGTGCCAGCAGCTTAAAGGCAACTACGATTTCAGGAAATGAGCAGTTCTTC.